The rows below give T cell receptor beta chains drawn from one sample of a study of response to subunit inactivated influenza vaccine. TCRdb re-called the RT-PCR reads with MiXCR, one entry per CDR3 protein. The sample has almost 600,000 distinct CDR3 sequences, 12% to 15% seen once. Sequencing used PBMCs from blood, obtained roughly 12 days after vaccination. These receptors were obtained from a man in his forties or fifties who received an inactivated influenza vaccine. CDR3s leave out the opening cysteine and the closing phenylalanine or tryptophan.

>TRBJ2-3|TRBV4-1
ASSLQRGVDTQY
>TRBJ2-2|TRBV27
ASAGQGFRAGELF
>TRBJ2-1|TRBV7-2
ASSTRGGNEQF
>TRBJ2-7|TRBV18
ASSSGTSGGYEQY
>TRBJ2-1|TRBV28
ASSLSLGGGSYNEQF
>TRBJ2-2|TRBV6-2/TRBV6-3
ASSYPRGAQYTGELF
>TRBJ2-1|TRBV4-2
ASSLAGVGNEQF
>TRBJ2-1|TRBV7-2
ASSSGTTTANEQF
>TRBJ2-2|TRBV11-2
ASSLERTGELF
>TRBJ1-1|TRBV19
ASSTDRIGKDTEAF
>TRBJ2-5|TRBV9
ASSVGTGQETQY
>TRBJ2-5|TRBV20-1
SVQRGYSRETQY
>TRBJ2-2|TRBV30
AWTKSLTGELF
>TRBJ2-3|TRBV29-1
SGALGTDTQY
>TRBJ2-5|TRBV4-3
ASSQGRILKETQY
>TRBJ2-4|TRBV28
ASSLPSGSKNIQY
>TRBJ2-7|TRBV25-1
ASSRLGNIYEQY
>TRBJ2-2|TRBV6-5
ASSYDPGGGGELF
>TRBJ1-6|TRBV24-1
ATTTKKGGLNSPLH
>TRBJ2-4|TRBV11-3
ASSFDGQNIQY